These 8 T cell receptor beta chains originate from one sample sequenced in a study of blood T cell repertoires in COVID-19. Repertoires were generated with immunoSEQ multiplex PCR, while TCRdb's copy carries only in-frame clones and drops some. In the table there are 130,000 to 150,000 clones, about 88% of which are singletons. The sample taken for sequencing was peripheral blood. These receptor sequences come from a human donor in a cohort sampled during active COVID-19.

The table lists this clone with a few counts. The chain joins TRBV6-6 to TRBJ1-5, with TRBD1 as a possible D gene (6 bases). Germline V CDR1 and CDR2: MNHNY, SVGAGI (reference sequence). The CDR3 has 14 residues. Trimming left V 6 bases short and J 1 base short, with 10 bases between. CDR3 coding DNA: TGTGCCAGCAGCCGCAGGGGCAGCAATCAGCCCCAGCATTTT. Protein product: CASSRRGSNQPQHF.

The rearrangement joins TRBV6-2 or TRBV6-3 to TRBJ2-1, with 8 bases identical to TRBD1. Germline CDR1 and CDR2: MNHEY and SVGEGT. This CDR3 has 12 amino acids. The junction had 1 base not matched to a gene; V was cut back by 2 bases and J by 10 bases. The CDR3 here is CASSYRTGEQFF. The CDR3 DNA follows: TGTGCCAGCAGTTACCGGACAGGGGAGCAGTTCTTC.

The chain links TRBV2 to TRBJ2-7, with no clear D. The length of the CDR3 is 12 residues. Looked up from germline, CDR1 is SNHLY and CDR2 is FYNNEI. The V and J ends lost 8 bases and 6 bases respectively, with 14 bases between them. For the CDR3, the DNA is TGTGCCAGCGGAGTCAGTCTCATCGAGCAGTACTTC. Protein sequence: CASGVSLIEQYF.

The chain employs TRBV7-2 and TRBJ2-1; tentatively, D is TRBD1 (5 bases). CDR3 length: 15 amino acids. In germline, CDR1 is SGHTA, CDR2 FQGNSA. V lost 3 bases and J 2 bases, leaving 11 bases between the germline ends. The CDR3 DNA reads TGTGCCAGCAGCTTCAATGGGGCAGCCTACAATGAGCAGTTCTTC. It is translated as CASSFNGAAYNEQFF. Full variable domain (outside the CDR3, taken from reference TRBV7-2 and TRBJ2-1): GAGVSQSPSNKVTEKGKDVELRCDPISGHTALYWYRQSLGQGLEFLIYFQGNSAPDKSGLPSDRFSAERTGGSVSTLTIQRTQQEDSAVYLCASSFNGAAYNEQFFGPGTRLTVL.

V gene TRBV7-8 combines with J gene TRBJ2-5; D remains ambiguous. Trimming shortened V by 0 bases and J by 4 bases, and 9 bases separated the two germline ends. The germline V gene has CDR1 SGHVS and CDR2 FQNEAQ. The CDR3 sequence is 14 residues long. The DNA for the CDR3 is TGTGCCAGCAGCTTAGCGATGAGGCGAGAGACCCAGTACTTC. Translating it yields CASSLAMRRETQYF.

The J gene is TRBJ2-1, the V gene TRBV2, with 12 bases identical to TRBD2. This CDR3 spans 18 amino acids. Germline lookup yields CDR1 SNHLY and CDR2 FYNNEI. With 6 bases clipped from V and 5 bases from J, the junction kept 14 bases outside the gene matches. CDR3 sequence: CASRRGLAGEGSNNEQFF. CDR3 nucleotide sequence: TGTGCCAGCAGGAGGGGACTAGCGGGTGAAGGGTCGAACAATGAGCAGTTCTTC.

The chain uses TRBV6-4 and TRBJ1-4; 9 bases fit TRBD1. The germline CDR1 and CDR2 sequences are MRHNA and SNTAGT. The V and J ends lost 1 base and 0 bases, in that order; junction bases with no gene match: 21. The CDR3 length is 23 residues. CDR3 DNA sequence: TGTGCCAGCAGTGACTTGTCCCGGGACAGGGAAATTGGGTTTTCTGCAACTAATGAAAAACTGTTTTTT. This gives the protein CASSDLSRDREIGFSATNEKLFF.

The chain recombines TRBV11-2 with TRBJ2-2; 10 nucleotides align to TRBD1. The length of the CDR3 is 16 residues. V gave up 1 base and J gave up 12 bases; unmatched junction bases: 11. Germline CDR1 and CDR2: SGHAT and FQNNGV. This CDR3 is CASSLGGQGLPTQLFF. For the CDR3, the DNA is TGTGCCAGCAGCTTAGGGGGACAGGGGTTACCCACCCAGCTGTTTTTT.